The 14 T cell receptor beta chains in this list originate from one sample, sequenced in a study of shared clonotypes between healthy human individuals. Clones were read by immunoSEQ multiplex PCR, and TCRdb kept only the in-frame ones, dropping some. In the table there are about 590,000 clones, over 95% of which are singletons. Naive CD8 cells lacked CD45RO and underwent positive selection for CCR7, leaving out terminally differentiated effector memory CD45RA+ cells. The source material was naive CD8+ T cells sorted from blood. Receptors were obtained from a woman in her twenties or thirties in good health.

The chain couples TRBV9 to TRBJ2-7; D assignment may be TRBD1 or TRBD2 (5 bases each). The CDR3 covers 15 residues. Trimming took 0 bases from V and 4 from J, leaving 14 bases between them. Germline values: CDR1 SGDLS, CDR2 YYNGEE. As DNA, the CDR3 is TGTGCCAGCAGCGTAGGGGGCAGCGGTCGGTACGAGCAGTACTTC. Its translation: CASSVGGSGRYEQYF.

As regards this clone: This specimen includes other DNA sequences encoding the same CDR3. The chain links TRBV5-1 to TRBJ2-7; 8 bases line up with TRBD1. This CDR3 comprises 15 residues. Germline V gene sequence: CDR1 SGHRS, CDR2 YFSETQ. Losses at the gene ends were 2 bases for V and 0 bases for J; bases not matched to a gene: 4. For the CDR3, the DNA is TGCGCCAGCAGCTTAGACAGGGGACCCTCCTACGAGCAGTACTTC. It specifies CASSLDRGPSYEQYF.

The CDR3 region has the DNA TGTGCCAGTAGTTTACTAGCGGAATCCTACAATGAGCAGTTCTTC. Translation: CASSLLAESYNEQFF. The chain is built from TRBV19 and TRBJ2-1, with 8 bases aligning to TRBD2. Trimming took 5 bases from V and 1 from J; bases not matched to a gene: 4. Germline V gene lookup returns CDR1 LNHDA and CDR2 SQIVND (reference sequence). The CDR3 totals 15 residues.

The CDR3 DNA sequence: TGTGCCAGCACGAGCGGCGGGAACACCGGGGAGCTGTTTTTT. Translation: CASTSGGNTGELFF. This chain uses TRBV5-6 with TRBJ2-2; tentative D call: TRBD2 (5 bases). The CDR3 runs 14 residues. V was clipped by 6 bases and J by 1 base, with 10 bases between them. Germline V CDR1 and CDR2: SGHDT, YYEEEE.

This rearrangement joins TRBV6-1 to TRBJ2-5, with 12 bases identical to TRBD1. The V and J ends lost 7 bases and 5 bases, in that order; junction bases with no gene match: 8. CDR3 length equals 15 residues. Germline CDR1 MNHNS, CDR2 SASEGT. The CDR3 is CASNPGQGAYETQYF. Written as DNA, the CDR3 is TGTGCCAGCAATCCGGGACAGGGGGCGTACGAGACCCAGTACTTC.

The sample holds one count of this clone. This chain joins TRBV10-2 and TRBJ2-2; TRBD2 matches 10 bases. After removal of 4 bases from V and 5 bases from J, the junction contained 4 bases not matched to a gene. CDR3 length: 15 residues. Per the germline V gene, CDR1 is WSHSY and CDR2 is SAAADI. The CDR3 region has the DNA TGCGCCAGCAGTGGAGCGGGAGGGGGGACCGGGGAGCTGTTTTTT. This gives the protein CASSGAGGGTGELFF.

This clone was counted only a few times. The V gene is TRBV5-4, the J gene TRBJ1-1; TRBD1 might be the D (6 bases). The length of the CDR3 is 11 residues. V was clipped by 3 bases and J by 7 bases, with 7 bases between them. Germline CDR1 reads SGHNT; CDR2 reads YYREEE (reference sequence). The CDR3 DNA follows: TGTGCCAGCAGCTCGGACAGTGAAGCTTTCTTT. It yields the protein CASSSDSEAFF.

The V gene is TRBV13, the J gene TRBJ1-5, with TRBD1 as a possible D gene (5 bases). Germline assignment: CDR1 PRHDT and CDR2 FYEKMQ (reference sequence). Trimming left V 2 bases short and J 4 bases short, with 9 bases between. The CDR3 length is 14 residues. This CDR3 reads CASSLMGGNQPQHF. The CDR3 coding sequence is TGTGCCAGCAGCTTAATGGGGGGAAATCAGCCCCAGCATTTT.

V and J are TRBV29-1 and TRBJ2-3; weak D call: TRBD1 (6 bases). Germline V CDR1 and CDR2: SQVTM, ANQGSEA. This CDR3 has 17 residues. With 4 bases removed from V and 3 bases from J, the gap between germline ends came to 23 bases. The CDR3 sequence is CSVGIKPIRTVTDTQYF. Here the CDR3 DNA reads TGCAGCGTTGGAATTAAACCAATAAGGACAGTTACAGATACGCAGTATTTT.

The genes are TRBV2 and TRBJ2-3; TRBD2 might be the D (6 bases). The germline V gene encodes CDR1 SNHLY and CDR2 FYNNEI. Trimming cost V 2 bases and J 8 bases, with 14 bases left between them. The CDR3 runs 14 residues. The CDR3 loop is CASSEPGSLGTQYF. The CDR3 region has the DNA TGTGCCAGCAGTGAACCCGGGAGCCTGGGTACGCAGTATTTT.

This clone was counted a single time. The chain links TRBV28 to TRBJ2-7; TRBD1 or TRBD2 may be the D gene (5 bases each). Trimming took off 7 bases at V and 4 bases at J, with 14 bases between the two ends. CDR1 and CDR2 from the germline V gene are MDHEN and SYDVKM. This CDR3 is 13 amino acids long. CDR3 loop: CASTASGGYEQYF. The CDR3 DNA sequence: TGTGCCAGCACCGCTTCTGGGGGATACGAGCAGTACTTC.

This rearrangement joins TRBV27 to TRBJ2-7; unclear D gene. CDR1 and CDR2 from the germline V gene are MNHEY and SMNVEV (reference sequence). V was shortened by 0 bases and J by 3 bases, with 9 bases between the two germline ends. The CDR3 runs 14 residues. CDR3 bases: TGTGCCAGCAGTTTATCGGCTAGGCTCTACGAGCAGTACTTC. Translation: CASSLSARLYEQYF.

The chain employs TRBV27 and TRBJ2-7; TRBD1 might be the D (6 bases). From germline, CDR1 is MNHEY and CDR2 SMNVEV (reference sequence). The CDR3 consists of 16 residues. The V and J ends lost 0 bases and 5 bases respectively, with 17 bases between them. The CDR3 reads CASSLSPGSGDHEQYF. The DNA of the CDR3 is TGTGCCAGCAGTTTATCGCCTGGCTCAGGGGACCACGAGCAGTACTTC.

This chain links TRBV5-5 with TRBJ1-2, with 8 bases fitting TRBD1. V shed 4 bases and J 4 bases; nucleotides not matched to a gene: 9. CDR3 length: 15 amino acids. The V gene's germline CDR1 is SGHKS and CDR2 YYEKEE (reference sequence). The CDR3 nucleotides are TGTGCCAGCAGCCCAACCAGGGGGCCTTTCTATGGCTACACCTTC. Amino acids: CASSPTRGPFYGYTF.